Each of the 29 T cell receptor beta chains below was sequenced from the same sample in a study of blood T cell repertoires in COVID-19. TCRdb keeps only in-frame clones here, not all; method: immunoSEQ multiplex PCR. The table records fewer than 90,000 clones, about 95% of them present only once. Sequencing was performed on peripheral blood. These receptors all stem from a human donor with active COVID-19. The donor label of this sample is uncertain.

This sequence joins TRBV9 and TRBJ2-5; perhaps TRBD1 as D (5 bases). CDR3 length: 14 residues. V was trimmed by 0 bases and J by 5 bases, leaving 11 bases between them. The germline CDR1 and CDR2 sequences are SGDLS and YYNGEE. CDR3 nucleotide sequence: TGTGCCAGCAGCGTAGTGGGGCAAACCGAGACCCAGTACTTC. Amino acids: CASSVVGQTETQYF. Supplemented by reference TRBV9 and TRBJ2-5, the full variable domain reads DSGVTQTPKHLITATGQRVTLRCSPRSGDLSVYWYQQSLDQGLQFLIQYYNGEERAKGNILERFSAQQFPDLHSELNLSSLELGDSALYFCASSVVGQTETQYFGPGTRLLVL.

In DNA form, the CDR3 reads TGTGCCAGCTCACCACGGCTAGAAGGCTACACCTTC. Translation: CASSPRLEGYTF. The chain joins TRBV18 to TRBJ1-2; D unclear. The CDR3 sequence is 12 residues long. CDR1 and CDR2 from the germline V gene are KGHSH and LQKENI. Trimming stripped 1 base from V and 8 bases from J, with 8 bases between.

J is TRBJ2-7 and V is TRBV18; 10 bases agree with TRBD2. V was clipped by 3 bases and J by 2 bases; unmatched bases: 7. In germline, CDR1 is KGHSH, CDR2 LQKENI. This CDR3 is 16 amino acids long. In DNA form, the CDR3 reads TGTGCCAGCTCACCCTCCCCCCTAGCGGGGGCCTACGAGCAGTACTTC. This codes for CASSPSPLAGAYEQYF. Variable domain in full (rest from reference TRBV18 and TRBJ2-7): NAGVMQNPRHLVRRRGQEARLRCSPMKGHSHVYWYRQLPEEGLKFMVYLQKENIIDESGMPKERFSAEFPKEGPSILRIQQVVRGDSAAYFCASSPSPLAGAYEQYFGPGTRLTVT.

The rearrangement uses TRBV6-5 and TRBJ2-7, with D tentatively TRBD1 (6 bases). The CDR3 is 13 amino acids. Per the germline V gene, CDR1 is MNHEY and CDR2 is SVGAGI. V gave up 6 bases and J gave up 4 bases, with 13 bases separating them. The CDR3 region is CASSRTVSYEQYF. CDR3 coding DNA: TGTGCCAGCAGCCGGACAGTATCTTACGAGCAGTACTTC.

DNA of the CDR3: TGTGCCAGCAGCCAGGTGCCGAACTATGGCTACACCTTC. Translated, it gives CASSQVPNYGYTF. The genes are TRBV28 and TRBJ1-2; D is ambiguous. Germline CDR1 reads MDHEN; CDR2 reads SYDVKM. The CDR3 covers 13 residues. V lost 6 bases and J 2 bases, leaving 10 bases between the germline ends.

V is TRBV5-1 and J is TRBJ1-4; D possibly corresponds to TRBD1 (6 bases). The germline gives CDR1 SGHRS, CDR2 YFSETQ. This CDR3 spans 16 amino acids. Trimming removed 3 bases from V and 7 bases from J, with 19 bases in between. CDR3 coding DNA: TGCGCCAGCAGCTCCCTGAAGACAGGCGGGGGTGAAAAACTGTTTTTT. Translation gives CASSSLKTGGGEKLFF.

V and J are TRBV2 and TRBJ2-3; the D gene is possibly TRBD2 (5 bases). V shed 8 bases and J shed 3 bases, with 12 bases lying between them. The germline CDR1 and CDR2 sequences are SNHLY and FYNNEI. This CDR3 has 13 residues. CDR3 amino acids: CASGLSGTDTQYF. As DNA, the CDR3 is TGTGCCAGCGGGCTTTCGGGGACAGATACGCAGTATTTT.

J is TRBJ2-3 and V is TRBV3-1 (or the pseudogene TRBV3-2); 10 nucleotides line up with TRBD2. The CDR3 runs 18 residues. Germline V CDR1 and CDR2: LGHDT, YNNKEL (reference sequence). Germline trimming cut 5 bases from V and 0 bases from J; bases unmatched to any gene: 11. CDR3 region: CASSANSGGISSTDTQYF. CDR3 nucleotide sequence: TGTGCCAGCAGCGCGAATAGCGGGGGGATATCTAGCACAGATACGCAGTATTTT.

The V call is TRBV4-3, the J call TRBJ2-7, with 7 bases aligning to TRBD1. Trimming removed 3 bases from V and 2 bases from J; junction bases left unmatched: 4. The CDR3 length is 14 residues. CDR1 is LGHNA, CDR2 YSLEER, per germline. CDR3 bases: TGCGCCAGCAGCCACTTGGGACAGCCCTACGAGCAGTACTTC. Protein product: CASSHLGQPYEQYF.

V and J are TRBV27 and TRBJ2-7; 9 bases map to TRBD1. The V gene's germline CDR1 is MNHEY and CDR2 SMNVEV (reference sequence). The ends lost 4 bases at V and 4 bases at J; junction bases unmatched: 11. The CDR3 is made up of 16 amino acids. The CDR3 region has the DNA TGTGCCAGCAGTTCCCAACACAGGGGGCGGTCTTACGAGCAGTACTTC. It yields the protein CASSSQHRGRSYEQYF.

The rearrangement joins TRBV7-9 to TRBJ2-5; TRBD2 aligns across 13 bases. Germline V gives CDR1 SEHNR, CDR2 FQNEAQ (reference sequence). With 4 bases clipped from V and 5 bases from J, the junction kept 7 bases outside the gene matches. This CDR3 has 16 amino acids. The CDR3 region has the DNA TGTGCCAGCAGCTCCTGGACTAGCGGGAGCAGGGAGACCCAGTACTTC. Its translation is CASSSWTSGSRETQYF.

The chain joins TRBV19 to TRBJ2-7; the D gene is possibly TRBD1 (6 bases). Germline V lookup: CDR1 LNHDA, CDR2 SQIVND (reference sequence). V was clipped by 9 bases and J by 2 bases, with 17 bases between them. CDR3 length: 14 amino acids. The CDR3 loop is CARGTGKLPYEQYF. DNA of the CDR3: TGTGCCAGGGGAACAGGGAAGTTACCCTACGAGCAGTACTTC. Full variable domain (remainder filled in from reference TRBV19 and TRBJ2-7): DGGITQSPKYLFRKEGQNVTLSCEQNLNHDAMYWYRQDPGQGLRLIYYSQIVNDFQKGDIAEGYSVSREKKESFPLTVTSAQKNPTAFYLCARGTGKLPYEQYFGPGTRLTVT.

This rearrangement joins TRBV6-5 to TRBJ1-1; D ambiguous. V was cut by 2 bases and J by 11 bases, with 15 bases left in between. Germline values: CDR1 MNHEY, CDR2 SVGAGI. The CDR3 consists of 13 residues. The CDR3 is CASSYRQSGRAFF. DNA for the CDR3: TGTGCCAGCAGTTACCGCCAGAGCGGTAGGGCTTTCTTT.

This chain connects TRBV5-4 to TRBJ2-1, with 12 bases that match TRBD1. The trim removed 4 bases at V and 8 bases at J, leaving 7 bases unmatched. This CDR3 is 15 amino acids long. Germline V CDR1 and CDR2: SGHNT, YYREEE (reference sequence). CDR3 coding DNA: TGTGCCAGCAGCGGGACAGGGGGCGCGCTCCATGAGCAGTTCTTC. Translation: CASSGTGGALHEQFF.

This chain joins TRBV11-3 and TRBJ1-1; D is undetermined. V gave up 2 bases and J gave up 6 bases, with 10 bases separating them. Germline values: CDR1 SGHNT, CDR2 YENEEA. The CDR3 contains 13 residues. The CDR3 region is CASSLTSTSEAFF. Written as DNA, the CDR3 is TGTGCCAGCAGCTTAACAAGTACGTCTGAAGCTTTCTTT.

The chain couples TRBV9 to TRBJ2-1, with 7 bases that match TRBD2. CDR1 SGDLS and CDR2 YYNGEE come from the germline V gene. V lost 3 bases, J lost 0 bases, and 9 bases stayed unmatched. This CDR3 has 17 residues. In nucleotides, the CDR3 is TGTGCCAGCAGCGGCCAACTAGCGCCTAGCTCCTACAATGAGCAGTTCTTC. Translated: CASSGQLAPSSYNEQFF.

This chain uses TRBV21-1 with TRBJ2-5; the DNA was not compared with TRBD1, the D call given in the table. TRBV21-1 is a listed pseudogene. The CDR3 length is 14 residues. The CDR3 sequence is CASSSDRVEETQYF. In DNA form, the CDR3 reads TGTGCCAGCAGCAGCGACAGGGTGGAAGAGACCCAGTACTTC.

The genes are TRBV15 and TRBJ2-1; D call uncertain. Germline V gene data show CDR1 as LNHNV and CDR2 as YYDKDF (reference sequence). V was trimmed by 3 bases and J by 4 bases, leaving 4 bases between them. The CDR3 sequence is 12 residues long. CDR3 sequence: CATSRYYNEQFF. In nucleotides, the CDR3 is TGTGCCACCAGCAGGTATTACAATGAGCAGTTCTTC.

This rearrangement joins TRBV6-5 to TRBJ2-7; tentatively, D is TRBD2 (6 bases). Trimming took off 8 bases at V and 3 bases at J, with 11 bases between the two ends. The CDR3 runs 12 residues. CDR1 MNHEY and CDR2 SVGAGI come from the germline V gene. The CDR3: CASGGINYEQYF. In DNA, the CDR3 is TGTGCCAGCGGCGGGATTAACTACGAGCAGTACTTC.

The rearrangement uses TRBV6-5 and TRBJ2-1; the D gene is possibly TRBD2 (5 bases). The CDR3 has 16 amino acids. CDR1 and CDR2 from the germline V gene are MNHEY and SVGAGI. V was cut by 4 bases and J by 2 bases, with 15 bases left in between. CDR3 amino acids: CASSWGKTTPYNEQFF. For the CDR3, the DNA is TGTGCCAGCAGTTGGGGAAAGACTACGCCCTACAATGAGCAGTTCTTC.

The chain joins TRBV29-1 to TRBJ1-5; 9 bases match TRBD1. Germline V CDR1 and CDR2: SQVTM, ANQGSEA. The CDR3 contains 14 residues. With V trimmed by 7 bases and J by 2 bases, 6 bases remained unmatched. The CDR3 here is CSAATGGGNQPQHF. CDR3 DNA sequence: TGCAGCGCCGCGACAGGGGGGGGCAATCAGCCCCAGCATTTT.

The CDR3 here is CAGGQGYEQFF. The CDR3 nucleotides are TGTGCCGGGGGACAGGGGTATGAGCAGTTCTTC. The chain recombines TRBV28 with TRBJ2-1, with TRBD1 identical over 10 bases. The CDR3 is made up of 11 amino acids. The trim removed 11 bases at V and 8 bases at J, leaving 3 bases unmatched. Germline V CDR1 and CDR2: MDHEN, SYDVKM.

The V gene is TRBV2, the J gene TRBJ2-5; tentative D call: TRBD2 (6 bases). CDR3 length: 16 residues. V was cut by 6 bases and J by 1 base, with 18 bases left in between. CDR1 is SNHLY and CDR2 is FYNNEI in the germline V gene. CDR3 amino acids: CASRLGGSVGQETQYF. The DNA for the CDR3 is TGTGCCAGCAGGCTCGGGGGTAGCGTCGGCCAAGAGACCCAGTACTTC.

The count of this clone is one. The chain carries TRBV3-1 (or the pseudogene TRBV3-2) and TRBJ1-2; D might be TRBD1 (5 bases). Germline-derived CDR1 and CDR2 are LGHDT and YNNKEL (reference sequence). This CDR3 is 15 amino acids long. Trimming shortened V by 4 bases and J by 0 bases, and 12 bases separated the two germline ends. DNA for the CDR3: TGTGCCAGCAGCCCCACCCACAGGTCTAACTATGGCTACACCTTC. This encodes CASSPTHRSNYGYTF.

J is TRBJ2-5 and V is TRBV11-3; 9 nucleotides line up with TRBD1. The V and J ends lost 10 bases and 5 bases, in that order; junction bases with no gene match: 8. The CDR3 extends over 13 amino acids. Germline CDR1 reads SGHNT; CDR2 reads YENEEA. The CDR3 protein is CANYRGQGETQYF. The CDR3 coding sequence is TGTGCCAATTACAGGGGGCAGGGTGAGACCCAGTACTTC. The entire variable domain, with the rest obtained from reference TRBV11-3 and TRBJ2-5, is as follows: EAGVVQSPRYKIIEKKQPVAFWCNPISGHNTLYWYLQNLGQGPELLIRYENEEAVDDSQLPKDRFSAERLKGVDSTLKIQPAELGDSAVYLCANYRGQGETQYFGPGTRLLVL.

This chain links TRBV9 with TRBJ2-1, with 11 bases matching TRBD2. J gave up 4 bases and V 0 bases, and 3 bases lay outside the gene matches. CDR1 and CDR2 from the germline V gene are SGDLS and YYNGEE. The CDR3 covers 16 residues. The CDR3 sequence: CASSVVASGGYNEQFF. CDR3 in DNA: TGTGCCAGCAGCGTAGTCGCTAGCGGGGGGTACAATGAGCAGTTCTTC.

This chain joins TRBV5-1 and TRBJ2-1, with 7 bases fitting TRBD1. This CDR3 is 14 amino acids long. V shed 2 bases and J 6 bases; nucleotides not matched to a gene: 5. Germline lookup yields CDR1 SGHRS and CDR2 YFSETQ. CDR3: CASSFQGDSNEQFF. Written as DNA, the CDR3 is TGCGCCAGCAGCTTCCAGGGGGATAGCAATGAGCAGTTCTTC.

The CDR3 is CASMRAGGATEAFF. The DNA for the CDR3 is TGTGCCAGCATGAGGGCAGGGGGCGCGACTGAAGCTTTCTTT. The chain recombines TRBV11-2 with TRBJ1-1; 8 bases align to TRBD1. The CDR3 sequence is 14 residues long. Per the germline V gene, CDR1 is SGHAT and CDR2 is FQNNGV. Trimming took 7 bases from V and 5 from J; bases not matched to a gene: 9.

V and J are TRBV5-1 and TRBJ2-1; the D gene is possibly TRBD2 (5 bases). V was cut by 2 bases and J by 4 bases, with 10 bases left in between. Germline-derived CDR1 and CDR2 are SGHRS and YFSETQ. This CDR3 comprises 14 residues. The CDR3 reads CASSLGGRYNEQFF. CDR3 nucleotides: TGCGCCAGCAGCTTAGGAGGAAGGTACAATGAGCAGTTCTTC.